Sequencing of this T cell receptor beta chain was carried out in a study of cytomegalovirus exposure and HLA in healthy donors. Findings of the study overall: 87-base-pair reads could not separate some V segments, including TRBV6-2 and TRBV6-3.

The primer mix had 60 Vbeta and 13 Jbeta primers. Profiled with immunoSEQ multiplex PCR; TCRdb holds only in-frame clones, not every one. This table holds about 230,000 clones, about three quarters found once. Concerning this clone itself: The antigen remains unidentified.

Deletions cut 5 bases from V and 8 bases from J, with 9 bases between. This CDR3 has 11 residues. Per the germline V gene, CDR1 is SGHDN and CDR2 is FVKESK. This TCR derives from a woman aged 55-69 years in good health and CMV-seropositive. Sequencing was carried out using PBMCs. The chain couples TRBV14 to TRBJ2-5; D is ambiguous. The CDR3 loop reads CASSVELTQYF. The DNA of the CDR3 is TGTGCCAGCAGCGTCGAACTAACCCAGTACTTC.